This TCR beta chain was found in a study of control samples from healthy donors and cancer patients. CDR3 length: 14 amino acids. Germline assignment: CDR1 LGHNT and CDR2 FRNRAP. V was pared by 1 base and J by 3 bases, with 9 bases between. TCRdb keeps only in-frame clones here, not all; method: immunoSEQ multiplex PCR. The sample holds 95,000 to 150,000 clones, about 91% seen once. The sample was blood. The receptor comes from a man in his forties or fifties in good health. The rearrangement joins TRBV12-5 to TRBJ1-1; D possibly corresponds to TRBD1 (5 bases). Written as DNA, the CDR3 is TGTGCTAGTGGTTTGGAGACAGCGTACACTGAAGCTTTCTTT. It codes for CASGLETAYTEAFF.